This T cell receptor beta chain is from a study of blood T cell repertoires in COVID-19. Overall study: Sites in the United States, Italy and Spain provided acute and convalescent COVID-19 samples.

This clone occurred once. The CDR3 sequence is 17 residues long. Germline CDR1 and CDR2: LNHNV and YYDKDF (reference sequence). With 2 bases clipped from V and 4 bases from J, the junction kept 11 bases outside the gene matches. Original handling: Using reference gene primer amplification, nucleated cell counts were estimated. The repertoire was sequenced with immunoSEQ multiplex PCR; TCRdb's copy has only in-frame clones and lacks some. Clone size and V and J calls were adopted from that table, with D and trimming inferred from the DNA. This sample carries 95,000 or so clones, around nine tenths of them seen once, and the ten largest clones take approximately 1.3%.

The V gene is TRBV15, the J gene TRBJ1-1, with 9 nucleotides matching TRBD1. This TCR came from a man older than 75 with active or convalescent COVID-19. The sample consisted of peripheral blood. The CDR3 DNA reads as TGTGCCACCAGCAGAACCGGGACAGGGTTTGGTGGCACTGAAGCTTTCTTT. Its translation is CATSRTGTGFGGTEAFF.